This TCR beta chain was documented in a study of shared clonotypes between healthy human individuals. Overall study results and limits: Clonotype sharing among donors likely depends on sequencing depth. In the sorted subsets, rarefaction showed sequencing was incomplete despite large depth. Some clonotypes were shared by all four sorted-subset donors, while others were not shared. The non-shared ones had lower generation probabilities than the shared ones.

On this clone itself: Antigen specificity is unknown.

It was into CD45RA+ naive and CD45RA-negative memory subsets that the CD4+ cells were split. Profiled with immunoSEQ multiplex PCR; TCRdb holds only in-frame clones, not every one. This table has 1.4 million or so clones, approximately 98.5% appearing once. The clonotype originates from a man younger than 45 in good health. The sample comprised naive CD4+ T cells sorted from blood. Subset denoted: CD45RA+ positively selected.

The CDR3 reads CASSLRRRGARENTQYF. The CDR3, as DNA: TGTGCCAGCAGCTTAAGAAGAAGGGGCGCTAGGGAAAATACGCAGTATTTT. This chain links TRBV7-8 with TRBJ2-3, with D maybe TRBD1 (5 bases). The V end lost 2 bases, the J end lost 7 bases, and 22 bases lay between the germline ends. The CDR3 has 17 amino acids. The germline gives CDR1 SGHVS, CDR2 FQNEAQ.